One and the same sample provided the 17 T cell receptor beta chains below, sequenced in a study of T cell changes during pregnancy in multiple sclerosis. Produced via immunoSEQ multiplex PCR; TCRdb's table is partial and in-frame only. The sample holds under 35,000 clones, around 90% seen once. Material: CD4+ T cells from peripheral blood mononuclear cells, obtained in the third trimester of pregnancy. Source of these receptors: a female donor in good health, enrolled as a control in a pregnancy study.

The chain uses TRBV19 and TRBJ2-3; D is unresolved. In germline, CDR1 is LNHDA, CDR2 SQIVND (reference sequence). This CDR3 spans 13 amino acids. Trimming removed 3 bases at V and 1 base at J, with 5 bases between. Here the CDR3 DNA reads TGTGCCAGTAGTATGATAGGCACAGATACGCAGTATTTT. Translation gives CASSMIGTDTQYF. The whole variable domain, remainder taken from reference TRBV19 and TRBJ2-3, is DGGITQSPKYLFRKEGQNVTLSCEQNLNHDAMYWYRQDPGQGLRLIYYSQIVNDFQKGDIAEGYSVSREKKESFPLTVTSAQKNPTAFYLCASSMIGTDTQYFGPGTRLTVL.

This sequence joins TRBV4-2 and TRBJ2-7, with TRBD1 matching over 9 bases. J was trimmed by 7 bases and V by 4 bases; bases with no gene match: 11. Looked up from germline, CDR1 is LGHNA and CDR2 is YNFKEQ. This CDR3 comprises 15 residues. The CDR3: CASSRDRAEAREQYF. Written as DNA, the CDR3 is TGTGCCAGCAGCCGGGACAGGGCCGAGGCCCGTGAGCAGTACTTC.

The rearrangement joins TRBV6-5 to TRBJ1-1; the D gene is possibly TRBD1 (5 bases). V lost 1 base to trimming and J lost 4 bases, with 16 bases between them. Per the germline V gene, CDR1 is MNHEY and CDR2 is SVGAGI. The CDR3 sequence is 16 residues long. Here the CDR3 DNA reads TGTGCCAGCAGTTACTTTATGGCAGGGAAGAGCACTGAAGCTTTCTTT. It yields the protein CASSYFMAGKSTEAFF.

This chain joins TRBV5-1 and TRBJ2-3; TRBD2 might be the D (5 bases). Germline-derived CDR1 and CDR2 are SGHRS and YFSETQ. With 0 bases removed from V and 6 bases from J, the gap between germline ends came to 8 bases. The CDR3 runs to 13 residues. The CDR3 protein is CASSLDGGDTQYF. For the CDR3, the DNA is TGCGCCAGCAGCTTGGACGGCGGGGATACGCAGTATTTT.

This sequence joins TRBV6-5 and TRBJ2-1, with D unclear. This CDR3 is built from 14 residues. Per germline, CDR1 MNHEY and CDR2 SVGAGI. V dropped 0 bases and J dropped 6 bases, with 9 bases sitting between them. The CDR3 reads CASSYSRAVNEQFF. The CDR3 nucleotides are TGTGCCAGCAGTTACTCTAGAGCCGTCAATGAGCAGTTCTTC.

This sequence joins TRBV19 and TRBJ1-5; D gene unclear. Germline V gene data show CDR1 as LNHDA and CDR2 as SQIVND (reference sequence). V lost 5 bases to trimming and J lost 3 bases, with 5 bases between them. This CDR3 is built from 12 residues. The CDR3 nucleotides are TGTGCCAGTAGTGAAGCCAATCAGCCCCAGCATTTT. It yields the protein CASSEANQPQHF.

The genes are TRBV4-3 and TRBJ1-1; unclear D gene. Deletions cut 5 bases from V and 11 bases from J, with 21 bases between. The CDR3 consists of 14 residues. CDR1 is LGHNA, CDR2 YSLEER, per germline. This CDR3 reads CASSKIGEGWRAFF. Here the CDR3 DNA reads TGCGCCAGCAGCAAAATCGGGGAAGGGTGGAGGGCTTTCTTT.

The gene calls are TRBV11-2 and TRBJ2-1; D is perhaps TRBD1 (5 bases). V was pared by 1 base and J by 6 bases, with 7 bases between. Germline loops: CDR1 SGHAT, CDR2 FQNNGV. The CDR3 consists of 13 residues. DNA for the CDR3: TGTGCCAGCAGCTTAGGCAGGGTCAATGAGCAGTTCTTC. Encoded protein: CASSLGRVNEQFF. Supplemented by reference TRBV11-2 and TRBJ2-1, the full variable domain reads EAGVAQSPRYKIIEKRQSVAFWCNPISGHATLYWYQQILGQGPKLLIQFQNNGVVDDSQLPKDRFSAERLKGVDSTLKIQPAKLEDSAVYLCASSLGRVNEQFFGPGTRLTVL.

The J gene is TRBJ2-5, the V gene TRBV19; a possible D gene is TRBD2 (5 bases). The J call may be mistaken, given a closer DNA end match to TRBJ2-7. Germline V gene lookup returns CDR1 LNHDA and CDR2 SQIVND (reference sequence). The CDR3 has 14 amino acids. CDR3 region: CASTPHGDSYEQYF. CDR3 DNA: TGTGCCAGTACCCCTCACGGGGACTCCTACGAGCAGTACTTC.

A single count supports this clone. The rearrangement joins TRBV28 to TRBJ2-1, with 9 bases fitting TRBD1. CDR1 and CDR2 from the germline V gene are MDHEN and SYDVKM. The CDR3 is made up of 11 amino acids. The V segment lost 6 bases and the J segment 15 bases; nucleotides outside the gene matches: 6. The CDR3, as DNA: TGTGCCAGCAGGGCCCAGGGACAGGGGTTCTTC. It codes for CASRAQGQGFF.

The V call is TRBV4-3, the J call TRBJ2-7, with 7 bases identical to TRBD1. Germline CDR1 and CDR2: LGHNA and YSLEER. The CDR3 is 14 residues long. Trimming removed 0 bases from V and 3 bases from J; junction bases left unmatched: 2. The CDR3 DNA reads TGCGCCAGCAGCCAAGACGGGACAGTCTACGAGCAGTACTTC. Translating gives CASSQDGTVYEQYF.

This chain uses TRBV19 with TRBJ1-1; D remains unclear. Germline lookup yields CDR1 LNHDA and CDR2 SQIVND (reference sequence). The CDR3 is 13 amino acids. The V and J ends lost 5 bases and 13 bases respectively, with 20 bases between them. CDR3 bases: TGTGCCAGTAGTCCAGGCGCGCCCGGATCTGATTTCTTT. This codes for CASSPGAPGSDFF.

The gene calls are TRBV10-2 and TRBJ2-5, with D tentatively TRBD2 (5 bases). Per the germline V gene, CDR1 is WSHSY and CDR2 is SAAADI. There are 13 residues in the CDR3. With 5 bases removed from V and 5 bases from J, the gap between germline ends came to 12 bases. The CDR3 here is CASSSRAGETQYF. The CDR3 DNA is TGCGCCAGCAGTTCGAGGGCCGGTGAGACCCAGTACTTC.

This clone was seen once. This chain links TRBV11-1 with TRBJ2-5, with a possible D match to TRBD2 (6 bases). CDR3 length: 15 residues. Germline CDR1 SGHAT, CDR2 FQDESV (reference sequence). The V end lost 5 bases, the J end lost 5 bases, and 18 bases lay between the germline ends. The chain's CDR3 is CASSLTTGGSETQYF. CDR3 nucleotides: TGTGCCAGCAGCCTTACCACAGGAGGGTCGGAGACCCAGTACTTC.

This chain connects TRBV5-1 to TRBJ2-7; possible D gene TRBD1, 6 bases. Germline V gene data show CDR1 as SGHRS and CDR2 as YFSETQ. The CDR3 sequence is 14 residues long. V was trimmed by 4 bases and J by 3 bases, leaving 14 bases between them. The CDR3 protein is CASSDHRVLYEQYF. The CDR3 DNA follows: TGCGCCAGCAGCGATCACAGGGTCCTCTACGAGCAGTACTTC.

This sequence joins TRBV18 and TRBJ2-7; 9 bases line up with TRBD1. Germline CDR1 KGHSH, CDR2 LQKENI. The ends lost 3 bases at V and 6 bases at J; junction bases unmatched: 3. This CDR3 contains 13 residues. For the CDR3, the DNA is TGTGCCAGCTCACCCCTGGACAGGGGCGAGCAGTACTTC. Amino acids: CASSPLDRGEQYF.

J is TRBJ2-1 and V is TRBV9, with 7 bases identical to TRBD2. Germline V gives CDR1 SGDLS, CDR2 YYNGEE. There are 16 residues in the CDR3. The junction had 4 bases not matched to a gene; V was cut back by 1 base and J by 0 bases. CDR3: CASSVLGRGSYNEQFF. CDR3 DNA: TGTGCCAGCAGCGTACTAGGGAGGGGCTCCTACAATGAGCAGTTCTTC.